This entry lists 22 T cell receptor beta chains sequenced from one sample in a study of blood T cell repertoires in COVID-19. Profiled with immunoSEQ multiplex PCR; TCRdb holds only in-frame clones, not every one. Of roughly 84,000 clones listed, 65% to 85% are singletons. The sequenced sample consisted of peripheral blood. These receptors came from a woman older than 75 with acute or convalescent COVID-19.

The chain combines TRBV19 with TRBJ1-5; TRBD1 agrees at 9 bases. Germline CDR1 is LNHDA and CDR2 is SQIVND (reference sequence). After removal of 8 bases from V and 6 bases from J, the junction contained 8 bases not matched to a gene. The CDR3 is 14 residues long. In DNA, the CDR3 is TGTGCCAGTTTTGACAGGGGGTCACGTCAGCCCCAGCATTTT. Residues: CASFDRGSRQPQHF.

The V call is TRBV6-2 or TRBV6-3, the J call TRBJ1-1; 9 bases are a match to TRBD1. The CDR3 extends over 14 amino acids. Germline V CDR1 and CDR2: MNHEY, SVGEGT. With 2 bases clipped from V and 7 bases from J, the junction kept 5 bases outside the gene matches. CDR3 in amino acids: CASSYTGGWDEAFF. The CDR3 region has the DNA TGTGCCAGCAGTTACACAGGGGGCTGGGATGAAGCTTTCTTT.

This clone was seen many times. The CDR3 sequence: CASSYSYQGYYEQYF. The CDR3 nucleotides read TGTGCCAGCAGTTACTCCTATCAGGGGTACTACGAGCAGTACTTC. This sequence joins TRBV6-5 and TRBJ2-7, with TRBD1 as a possible D gene (6 bases). Trimming removed 0 bases at V and 3 bases at J, with 12 bases between. Looked up from germline, CDR1 is MNHEY and CDR2 is SVGAGI. The CDR3 totals 15 residues.

The V gene is TRBV5-6, the J gene TRBJ1-3; D gene uncertain. From germline, CDR1 is SGHDT and CDR2 YYEEEE. Trimming removed 4 bases at V and 3 bases at J, with 8 bases between. This CDR3 is built from 13 residues. The CDR3 sequence: CASSPLDGNTIYF. CDR3 nucleotide sequence: TGTGCCAGCAGCCCCTTAGATGGAAACACCATATATTTT. The whole variable domain, remainder taken from reference TRBV5-6 and TRBJ1-3, is DAGVTQSPTHLIKTRGQQVTLRCSPKSGHDTVSWYQQALGQGPQFIFQYYEEEERQRGNFPDRFSGHQFPNYSSELNVNALLLGDSALYLCASSPLDGNTIYFGEGSWLTVV.

The chain combines TRBV6-5 with TRBJ1-5, with D hard to call. The CDR3 has 15 amino acids. The V gene's germline CDR1 is MNHEY and CDR2 SVGAGI. V was cut by 2 bases and J by 0 bases, with 8 bases left in between. CDR3 sequence (DNA): TGTGCCAGCAGTTACAGCCGTTTTAGCAATCAGCCCCAGCATTTT. As protein: CASSYSRFSNQPQHF.

The V call is TRBV6-1, the J call TRBJ2-3, with 8 bases matching TRBD1. The CDR3 covers 16 residues. V shed 4 bases, J shed 0 bases, and the junction held 6 bases outside the gene matches. Germline V gives CDR1 MNHNS, CDR2 SASEGT. The CDR3 DNA sequence: TGTGCCAGCAGTGCCCGACAGGGGTTGAGCACAGATACGCAGTATTTT. Translating gives CASSARQGLSTDTQYF.

V usage is TRBV11-3 and J usage is TRBJ2-7; D unresolved. Trimming pared 2 bases from V and 2 bases from J, leaving 10 bases between. The CDR3 length is 14 residues. Germline V gene sequence: CDR1 SGHNT, CDR2 YENEEA. The CDR3 protein is CASSLYHSPYEQYF. As DNA, the CDR3 is TGTGCCAGCAGCTTATATCACAGTCCCTACGAGCAGTACTTC.

CDR3 coding DNA: TGTGCCAGCAGTTACCCCGGTGGGGGCGGTCAAGCTTTCTTT. This translates into CASSYPGGGGQAFF. The chain has TRBV6-5 and TRBJ1-1; D is possibly TRBD1 (6 bases). The CDR3 is 14 amino acids. Germline CDR1 and CDR2: MNHEY and SVGAGI. V lost 2 bases to trimming and J lost 9 bases, with 16 bases between them.

This chain's CDR3 is CASSVLPAAGTYEQYF. The DNA of the CDR3 is TGTGCCAGCAGCGTACTGCCCGCGGCAGGGACCTACGAGCAGTACTTC. The V gene is TRBV9, the J gene TRBJ2-7; D is perhaps TRBD1 (5 bases). Per the germline V gene, CDR1 is SGDLS and CDR2 is YYNGEE. The CDR3 consists of 16 residues. V gave up 1 base and J gave up 2 bases, with 16 bases separating them.

The chain has TRBV7-9 and TRBJ2-7, with 7 bases fitting TRBD2. Germline CDR1 reads SEHNR; CDR2 reads FQNEAQ (reference sequence). V lost 5 bases, J lost 2 bases, and 9 bases stayed unmatched. CDR3 size: 15 residues. CDR3 residues: CASSEAGRETYEQYF. The CDR3 nucleotides read TGTGCCAGCAGCGAAGCGGGACGGGAAACCTACGAGCAGTACTTC.

This chain connects TRBV5-4 to TRBJ2-7; no reliable D call. The CDR3 sequence is 11 residues long. V was trimmed by 0 bases and J by 5 bases, leaving 3 bases between them. The germline gives CDR1 SGHNT, CDR2 YYREEE (reference sequence). The CDR3 loop reads CASSLADEQYF. The CDR3 DNA is TGTGCCAGCAGCTTGGCGGACGAGCAGTACTTC.

The chain has TRBV19 and TRBJ1-6; 9 bases align to TRBD1. This CDR3 region has 16 residues. CDR1 is LNHDA and CDR2 is SQIVND in the germline V gene (reference sequence). J lost 3 bases, V lost 3 bases, and 3 bases had no gene match. For the CDR3, the DNA is TGTGCCAGTAGTATCGGGACAGGGAACTATAATTCACCCCTCCACTTT. As protein: CASSIGTGNYNSPLHF.

This clone was counted once. V is TRBV12-5 and J is TRBJ2-3, with 9 bases identical to TRBD1. V trimming: 6 bases; J trimming: 4 bases; junction bases outside the gene matches: 5. Germline V gene data show CDR1 as LGHNT and CDR2 as FRNRAP. This CDR3 is built from 14 residues. CDR3 sequence reads: CASGPRDRADTQYF. The CDR3 DNA sequence: TGTGCTAGTGGACCTCGGGACAGGGCAGATACGCAGTATTTT.

The V call is TRBV3-1 (or the pseudogene TRBV3-2), the J call TRBJ1-1; D is ambiguous. Trimming removed 2 bases at V and 5 bases at J, with 12 bases between. The germline gives CDR1 LGHDT, CDR2 YNNKEL (reference sequence). The CDR3 runs to 14 residues. CDR3 residues: CASSQYSSETEAFF. CDR3 nucleotides: TGTGCCAGCAGCCAATACTCCTCGGAGACTGAAGCTTTCTTT.

The chain employs TRBV2 and TRBJ2-2; no clear D. In germline, CDR1 is SNHLY, CDR2 FYNNEI. Trimming stripped 2 bases from V and 0 bases from J, with 10 bases between. The CDR3 loop spans 16 amino acids. For the CDR3, the DNA is TGTGCCAGCAGTGAAATACAGCCACCGAACACCGGGGAGCTGTTTTTT. Its translation is CASSEIQPPNTGELFF.

The chain uses TRBV10-3 and TRBJ1-1, with D possibly matching TRBD1 (5 bases). Trimming pared 3 bases from V and 5 bases from J, leaving 10 bases between. The germline V gene encodes CDR1 ENHRY and CDR2 SYGVKD. The CDR3 has 13 residues. The CDR3 DNA is TGTGCCATCAGTGACGGGGGGAGTACTGAAGCTTTCTTT. It codes for CAISDGGSTEAFF.

This sequence joins TRBV5-1 and TRBJ2-6, with 7 bases lining up with TRBD1. V shed 2 bases and J 0 bases; nucleotides not matched to a gene: 5. The CDR3 has 17 amino acids. Germline V gives CDR1 SGHRS, CDR2 YFSETQ. CDR3 coding DNA: TGCGCCAGCAGCTTCCGGGACAGCTACTCTGGGGCCAACGTCCTGACTTTC. It encodes CASSFRDSYSGANVLTF.

This CDR3 is CASSLDRGPQYF. CDR3 nucleotides: TGTGCCAGCAGCCTGGACAGGGGGCCCCAGTACTTC. This rearrangement joins TRBV6-2 or TRBV6-3 to TRBJ2-5; 11 bases map to TRBD1. V lost 6 bases to trimming and J lost 9 bases; unmatched junction nucleotides: 3. The CDR3 runs to 12 residues. From germline, CDR1 is MNHEY and CDR2 SVGEGT.

V usage is TRBV5-4 and J usage is TRBJ1-2; the D gene is possibly TRBD1 (6 bases). This CDR3 has 14 residues. Germline V gene lookup returns CDR1 SGHNT and CDR2 YYREEE (reference sequence). V lost 4 bases, J lost 6 bases, and 16 bases lay in between. The CDR3 spells CASSLLGGRDGYTF. Here the CDR3 DNA reads TGTGCCAGCAGCCTCCTAGGGGGAAGGGATGGCTACACCTTC.

CDR3 loop: CASSSSTDTQYF. CDR3 DNA: TGTGCCAGCAGCTCAAGCACAGATACGCAGTATTTT. V is TRBV11-3 and J is TRBJ2-3; D is uncertain. Germline lookup yields CDR1 SGHNT and CDR2 YENEEA. CDR3 length equals 12 residues. The V and J ends lost 4 bases and 0 bases respectively, with 2 bases between them. The full variable domain, rest sourced from reference TRBV11-3 and TRBJ2-3, is EAGVVQSPRYKIIEKKQPVAFWCNPISGHNTLYWYLQNLGQGPELLIRYENEEAVDDSQLPKDRFSAERLKGVDSTLKIQPAELGDSAVYLCASSSSTDTQYFGPGTRLTVL.

The chain combines TRBV7-9 with TRBJ2-7, with D possibly matching TRBD1 (6 bases). CDR3 length equals 15 residues. Germline values: CDR1 SEHNR, CDR2 FQNEAQ (reference sequence). The V and J ends lost 3 bases and 3 bases respectively, with 15 bases between them. CDR3: CASSLVDSPYYEQYF. The CDR3 DNA reads as TGTGCCAGCAGCTTGGTGGACAGCCCATACTACGAGCAGTACTTC.

This clone was seen a few times. The chain is built from TRBV24-1 and TRBJ1-2, with a tentative D call TRBD1 (6 bases). The V and J ends lost 3 bases and 4 bases respectively, with 8 bases between them. Germline V lookup: CDR1 KGHDR, CDR2 SFDVKD. The CDR3 length is 13 residues. CDR3: CATSDGTIYGYTF. The CDR3 coding sequence is TGTGCCACCAGTGATGGGACAATCTATGGCTACACCTTC.